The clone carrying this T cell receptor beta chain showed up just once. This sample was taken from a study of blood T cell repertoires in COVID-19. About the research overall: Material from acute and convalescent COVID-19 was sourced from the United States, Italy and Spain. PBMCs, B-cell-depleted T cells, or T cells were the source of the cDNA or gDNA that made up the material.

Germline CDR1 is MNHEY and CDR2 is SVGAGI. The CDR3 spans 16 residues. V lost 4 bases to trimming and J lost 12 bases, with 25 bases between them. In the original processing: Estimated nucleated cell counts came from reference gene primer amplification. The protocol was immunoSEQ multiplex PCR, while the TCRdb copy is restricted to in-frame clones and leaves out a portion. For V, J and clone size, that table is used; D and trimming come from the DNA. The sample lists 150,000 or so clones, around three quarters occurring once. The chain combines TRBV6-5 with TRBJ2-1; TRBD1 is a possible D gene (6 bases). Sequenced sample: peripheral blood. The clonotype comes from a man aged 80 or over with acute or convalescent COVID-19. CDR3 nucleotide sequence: TGTGCCAGCAGTTCGCACAGGGTAGGGTTTTTTGTAGGGCAGTTCTTC. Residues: CASSSHRVGFFVGQFF.